The entry that follows covers one T cell receptor (beta chain) sequence. The target antigen is unknown. This sample was taken from a study of T cells after yellow fever vaccination. Study-level background: Low-cell-number fractions were prepared with SMART-Seq v4 Ultra Low Input.

Study conclusions and caveats: Reappearance after the booster was observed for most primary-vaccination clones (roughly 97% CD4, just over 85% CD8). The secondary response was weaker, and its peak arrived faster, on day 5 versus 15.

Losses at the gene ends were 8 bases for V and 3 bases for J; bases not matched to a gene: 22. The length of the CDR3 is 19 residues. They built TCR cDNA with 5'RACE template switching, a step that put in a universal primer site and UMIs. TCRdb analysed the 5' RACE reads with MiXCR anew, one entry per CDR3 protein. This sample carries 350,000 or so distinct CDR3 sequences, roughly 7.5% of them seen once, and the ten largest clones take approximately 15%. The chain has TRBV12-3 or TRBV12-4 and TRBJ1-5; 7 bases are shared with TRBD1. The sample in question was PBMCs, obtained around 45 days after the first yellow fever vaccination. This receptor was identified in a man between 18 and 35 years old who received the YFV17D yellow fever vaccine. This chain's CDR3 is CASGYGPRQGKIDNQPQHF. The CDR3 region has the DNA TGTGCCAGCGGCTATGGGCCGAGACAGGGCAAAATTGACAATCAGCCCCAGCATTTT.